Presented here are 24 T cell receptor beta chains from one specimen sequenced in a study of vaccination effects on CD4 cells after COVID-19. For these receptors, no antigen is known. This table comes from immunoSEQ multiplex PCR, and its TCRdb copy is limited to in-frame clones, with some not included. The data show about 60,000 clones, roughly 78% seen once. Ahead of sequencing, the ViraFEST assay grew antigen-specific CD4+ T cells using viral peptide pools. Once cultured for roughly 10 days, the cells underwent separation to obtain CD4+ T cells. The participants, recipients of two vaccine doses, got either BNT162b2 or mRNA-1273. The starting material was CD4+ T cells from PBMCs cultured with HCoV-OC43 spike peptides, obtained after COVID-19 vaccination. Regarding subset: HCoV-OC43 spike overlapping peptide pool stimulation. Receptor source: a human donor who received a COVID-19 vaccine.

The chain combines TRBV10-1 with TRBJ1-5; a weak D match, TRBD1 (5 bases). In germline, CDR1 is WNHNN, CDR2 SYGVQD (reference sequence). Trimming took off 7 bases at V and 3 bases at J, with 16 bases between the two ends. The CDR3 loop spans 15 amino acids. The CDR3 bases are TGCGCCAGCATCCAAGCGGGGGATTTCAATCAGCCCCAGCATTTT. Translation: CASIQAGDFNQPQHF.

The V gene is TRBV28, the J gene TRBJ1-5; weak D call: TRBD1 (6 bases). The CDR3 is made up of 14 amino acids. The V end was cut by 3 bases, the J end by 6 bases, with 12 bases between. The V gene's germline CDR1 is MDHEN and CDR2 SYDVKM. The CDR3 region has the DNA TGTGCCAGCAGTTTTTCCGGCAGGGGTCAGCCCCAGCATTTT. Protein: CASSFSGRGQPQHF.

This clone was seen ten or more times. The chain couples TRBV9 to TRBJ1-6, with 8 nucleotides matching TRBD1. Germline-derived CDR1 and CDR2 are SGDLS and YYNGEE. With 4 bases clipped from V and 7 bases from J, the junction kept 10 bases outside the gene matches. The CDR3 contains 16 residues. The CDR3 sequence is CASSLKGGQGNSPLHF. The CDR3 nucleotides read TGTGCCAGCAGCCTAAAGGGAGGACAGGGAAATTCACCCCTCCACTTT.

The chain couples TRBV27 to TRBJ1-2, with TRBD1 matching over 9 bases. The CDR3 extends over 13 amino acids. J gave up 5 bases and V 7 bases, and 5 bases lay outside the gene matches. Germline V gene lookup returns CDR1 MNHEY and CDR2 SMNVEV (reference sequence). The CDR3 sequence is CASKTGQGYGYTF. The CDR3, as DNA: TGTGCCAGCAAGACGGGACAGGGTTATGGCTACACCTTC.

This clone was recorded a few times. The chain links TRBV19 to TRBJ2-3, with D perhaps matching TRBD1 (6 bases). The germline V gene encodes CDR1 LNHDA and CDR2 SQIVND (reference sequence). CDR3 length equals 13 residues. V shed 5 bases and J shed 7 bases, with 13 bases lying between them. As DNA, the CDR3 is TGTGCCAGTAGTGCCGGGACAATGTATACGCAGTATTTT. This translates into CASSAGTMYTQYF.

V gene TRBV4-1 combines with J gene TRBJ1-6; D is perhaps TRBD1 (6 bases). CDR3 length: 15 amino acids. Deletions cut 2 bases from V and 9 bases from J, with 14 bases between. CDR1 and CDR2 from the germline V gene are MGHRA and YSYEKL. CDR3: CASSQIRGGGSPLHF. Here the CDR3 DNA reads TGCGCCAGCAGCCAAATCAGGGGCGGCGGTTCACCCCTCCACTTT.

This clone was found once. V and J are TRBV2 and TRBJ2-5; possible D gene TRBD2, 7 bases. The CDR3 has 14 residues. Trimming removed 6 bases from V and 2 bases from J, with 13 bases in between. CDR1 is SNHLY, CDR2 FYNNEI, per germline. DNA of the CDR3: TGTGCCAGCAGGAGAGGGGGACTACAAGAGACCCAGTACTTC. Encoded protein: CASRRGGLQETQYF. Variable domain in full (rest from reference TRBV2 and TRBJ2-5): EPEVTQTPSHQVTQMGQEVILRCVPISNHLYFYWYRQILGQKVEFLVSFYNNEISEKSEIFDDQFSVERPDGSNFTLKIRSTKLEDSAMYFCASRRGGLQETQYFGPGTRLLVL.

V and J are TRBV24-1 and TRBJ1-5; weak D call: TRBD1 (6 bases). CDR1 KGHDR and CDR2 SFDVKD come from the germline V gene. The CDR3 length is 15 residues. V lost 3 bases and J lost 6, with 14 bases in between. The CDR3 sequence: CATSDTKTGAQPQHF. DNA for the CDR3: TGTGCCACCAGTGATACAAAGACAGGTGCTCAGCCCCAGCATTTT.

V is TRBV10-2 and J is TRBJ2-1, with D perhaps matching TRBD2 (7 bases). The V gene lost 3 bases and the J gene lost 5 bases, with 26 bases spanning the gap. The CDR3 runs to 19 residues. CDR1 is WSHSY, CDR2 SAAADI, per germline. Written as DNA, the CDR3 is TGCGCCAGCAGTGACCGAATAGGCCGGGGGGCTCGAACAAACAATGAGCAGTTCTTC. Translation gives CASSDRIGRGARTNNEQFF.

The chain has TRBV5-4 and TRBJ2-3; D is perhaps TRBD2 (6 bases). CDR3 length equals 14 residues. The germline V and J ends were trimmed by 3 bases and 2 bases, with 10 bases remaining between them. The germline V gene has CDR1 SGHNT and CDR2 YYREEE (reference sequence). The CDR3 DNA reads as TGTGCCAGCAGCTCCCGGGGGAACACAGATACGCAGTATTTT. It is translated as CASSSRGNTDTQYF.

V gene TRBV5-1 combines with J gene TRBJ1-6; 9 nucleotides line up with TRBD1. CDR1 is SGHRS and CDR2 is YFSETQ in the germline V gene. Trimming cost V 4 bases and J 8 bases; bases outside gene matches: 4. The CDR3 length is 14 residues. CDR3 residues: CASSVGQGDSPLHF. CDR3 DNA sequence: TGCGCCAGCAGCGTGGGACAGGGTGATTCACCCCTCCACTTT.

In this sample, this clone is medium-sized. V and J are TRBV3-1 (or the pseudogene TRBV3-2) and TRBJ1-1; D is possibly TRBD1 (6 bases). V lost 6 bases, J lost 4 bases, and 15 bases lay in between. The germline gives CDR1 LGHDT, CDR2 YNNKEL (reference sequence). The CDR3 contains 14 residues. The CDR3 region is CASSHDRRSTEAFF. The CDR3 DNA follows: TGTGCCAGCAGTCATGACAGGAGGAGCACTGAAGCTTTCTTT.

The chain joins TRBV9 to TRBJ1-4, with no clear D. Trimming stripped 0 bases from V and 4 bases from J, with 7 bases between. The CDR3 runs 14 residues. Germline assignment: CDR1 SGDLS and CDR2 YYNGEE. Here the CDR3 DNA reads TGTGCCAGCAGCGTAGGTAGCCTTAATGAAAAACTGTTTTTT. Protein: CASSVGSLNEKLFF.

The chain uses TRBV7-3 and TRBJ1-1; D gene unclear. Germline V gene sequence: CDR1 SGHTA, CDR2 FQGTGA. With 0 bases removed from V and 1 base from J, the gap between germline ends came to 3 bases. The CDR3 sequence is 13 residues long. CDR3 DNA: TGTGCCAGCAGCTTAACACCGAACACTGAAGCTTTCTTT. It specifies CASSLTPNTEAFF.

This chain uses TRBV5-1 with TRBJ1-6; possible D gene TRBD1, 5 bases. The CDR3 has 14 amino acids. V was cut by 0 bases and J by 8 bases, with 9 bases left in between. Germline V gene data show CDR1 as SGHRS and CDR2 as YFSETQ. The CDR3 protein is CASSLDRSDSPLHF. CDR3 DNA: TGCGCCAGCAGCTTGGACAGGTCAGATTCACCCCTCCACTTT.

This rearrangement joins TRBV30 to TRBJ1-4; D remains unclear. Germline CDR1 reads GTSNPN; CDR2 reads SVGIG (reference sequence). V shed 2 bases and J shed 7 bases, with 14 bases lying between them. This CDR3 is built from 14 residues. The CDR3: CAWSSRKTSEKLFF. CDR3 nucleotides: TGTGCCTGGAGTAGCCGGAAAACCTCTGAAAAACTGTTTTTT.

J is TRBJ1-2 and V is TRBV3-1 (or the pseudogene TRBV3-2); no reliable D call. V was shortened by 1 base and J by 3 bases, with 6 bases between the two germline ends. Germline values: CDR1 LGHDT, CDR2 YNNKEL (reference sequence). The CDR3 has 13 residues. This CDR3 is CASSQGQYYGYTF. The CDR3 coding sequence is TGTGCCAGCAGCCAAGGGCAGTACTATGGCTACACCTTC.

The chain couples TRBV5-1 to TRBJ2-2; D tentatively fits TRBD1 or TRBD2 (5 bases each). V was shortened by 3 bases and J by 12 bases, with 21 bases between the two germline ends. The CDR3 loop spans 15 amino acids. Per the germline V gene, CDR1 is SGHRS and CDR2 is YFSETQ. CDR3 residues: CASSSSGTSIGKLFF. CDR3 nucleotides: TGCGCCAGCAGCTCGTCCGGGACCTCGATTGGGAAGCTGTTTTTT.

This rearrangement joins TRBV5-4 to TRBJ2-7; 8 positions match TRBD1. The length of the CDR3 is 15 residues. CDR1 and CDR2 from the germline V gene are SGHNT and YYREEE (reference sequence). V trimming: 3 bases; J trimming: 3 bases; junction bases outside the gene matches: 8. DNA for the CDR3: TGTGCCAGCAGCTCAAGGACAGGGATAAACTACGAGCAGTACGTC. Its translation: CASSSRTGINYEQYV.

The genes are TRBV6-5 and TRBJ2-5; TRBD2 is a possible D gene (5 bases). The CDR3 length is 15 residues. CDR1 and CDR2 (germline): MNHEY, SVGAGI. V lost 5 bases and J 2 bases, leaving 15 bases between the germline ends. The CDR3 is CASSLIPGSQETQYF. The DNA for the CDR3 is TGTGCCAGCAGTCTGATCCCGGGGTCTCAAGAGACCCAGTACTTC.

This clone was seen more than once but under ten times. The chain has TRBV2 and TRBJ2-7; TRBD2 matches at 10 bases. CDR1 is SNHLY, CDR2 FYNNEI, per germline. This CDR3 has 13 residues. The ends lost 6 bases at V and 6 bases at J; junction bases unmatched: 5. CDR3 in DNA: TGTGCCAGCAGGTCTAGCGGGGGACCCGAGCAGTACGTC. Amino acids: CASRSSGGPEQYV.

The chain couples TRBV5-5 to TRBJ1-1; perhaps TRBD1 as D (5 bases). The V end lost 0 bases, the J end lost 2 bases, and 8 bases lay between the germline ends. CDR1 and CDR2 from the germline V gene are SGHKS and YYEKEE (reference sequence). This CDR3 has 14 residues. This CDR3 reads CASSLAGGNTEAFF. The CDR3 DNA sequence: TGTGCCAGCAGCTTGGCTGGGGGAAACACTGAAGCTTTCTTT.

The V gene is TRBV5-8, the J gene TRBJ1-4; maybe TRBD1 (6 bases). The germline V and J ends were trimmed by 1 base and 7 bases, with 14 bases remaining between them. The V gene's germline CDR1 is SGHTS and CDR2 YDEGEE. This CDR3 has 15 amino acids. The CDR3 is CASSLRGRGVEKLFF. The CDR3 bases are TGTGCCAGCAGCTTGCGTGGCAGGGGTGTTGAAAAACTGTTTTTT.

The table lists this clone with a few counts. CDR3 in DNA: TGTGCCAGCAGCTTAACCACGAACACTGAAGCTTTCTTT. It specifies CASSLTTNTEAFF. The chain employs TRBV7-9 and TRBJ1-1; D is ambiguous. From germline, CDR1 is SEHNR and CDR2 FQNEAQ (reference sequence). The CDR3 is made up of 13 amino acids. The V gene lost 2 bases and the J gene lost 1 base, with 5 bases spanning the gap.